A selection of T cell receptor beta chains follows, all from one sample in a study of tumor and adjacent non-tumor tissue in lung cancer. TCRdb re-derived calls from the multiplex PCR reads in MiXCR, one entry per CDR3 protein. The sample yields 98,000 or so distinct CDR3 sequences, about 80% seen once. The sample comprised distant non-tumor lung tissue. All receptors derive from a man aged 60-69 years with small cell lung cancer. Both conserved end residues are part of each CDR3. The D gene is left open where the match is weak. Size tells how often a clone was seen (once, few, many) or the class of an expanded clone, and some rows leave it out.

j_call	d_call	clone_size	v_call	cdr3_nt	cdr3_aa
TRBJ2-7	TRBD2	.	TRBV6-1	TGTGACAGCAGTACCCGGGGGGGACTGGATTCCTACGAGCAGTACTTC	CDSSTRGGLDSYEQYF
TRBJ2-3	.	.	TRBV6-5	TGTGCCAGCAGTTCAAGCAGGAGGGCTTCCCCTAGCACAGATATGCAGTATTTT	CASSSSRRASPSTDMQYF
TRBJ1-1	TRBD1	.	TRBV6-2/TRBV6-3	TGTGCCATCACTGATCGACAGGGAAGTTCTCCTGAAGTTTTCTTT	CAITDRQGSSPEVFF
TRBJ2-1	.	.	TRBV7-3	TGTGCCAGCAGCTTATATCCTCCGGGGGCGGCGACGTACAATGAGCAGTTCTTC	CASSLYPPGAATYNEQFF
TRBJ2-7	TRBD2	.	TRBV6-5	TGTGCCAGCAGTTACTACCTAGCGGTGATAACCTACGGGCAGTACTTC	CASSYYLAVITYGQYF
TRBJ2-1	.	.	TRBV11-2	TGTGCCAGCAGTCTATATGGTGCTTACAATGAGCAGTTCTTC	CASSLYGAYNEQFF
TRBJ2-7	TRBD1	.	TRBV6-6	TGTGCCAGCAGTCCAAATCAACAGGGGATCCTTTCCTACGAGCAGTACTTC	CASSPNQQGILSYEQYF
TRBJ2-7	.	.	TRBV11-2	TGTGTCAGCATCTTAGCTGGCTCCTACGAGCAATACTTC	CVSILAGSYEQYF
TRBJ2-1	.	.	TRBV11-2	TGTGCCAGCAACATAGCGACAGCCCAGAGCTCCTACAATGAGCAGTTCTTC	CASNIATAQSSYNEQFF
TRBJ2-7	TRBD1	.	TRBV27	TGTGCCAGCAGTTTCGGGACAGGGGTCGGGCTCCACTTC	CASSFGTGVGLHF
TRBJ1-5	.	many	TRBV7-8	TGTGCCAGCAGCGCGGCTTCGAGCAATCAGCCCCAGCATTTT	CASSAASSNQPQHF
TRBJ1-2	.	many	TRBV6-1	TGTGCCAGCAACACGCAGGGTGGTGGCTACACCTTC	CASNTQGGGYTF
TRBJ2-2	.	.	TRBV4-1	TGCGCCAGCAGCAACAGGGAGGCCTATACCGGGGAACTGTTTTTT	CASSNREAYTGELFF
TRBJ2-3	TRBD2	.	TRBV12-3/TRBV12-4	TGTGCCGGCAGTTTGAAGCGGACTAGCGGGAGTGCCGCATCAGATACGCAGTATTTT	CAGSLKRTSGSAASDTQYF
TRBJ2-5	TRBD2	.	TRBV20-1	TGCAGTGTTAGACCTGCGGGAGAACCAGAGATCCAGTATTTC	CSVRPAGEPEIQYF